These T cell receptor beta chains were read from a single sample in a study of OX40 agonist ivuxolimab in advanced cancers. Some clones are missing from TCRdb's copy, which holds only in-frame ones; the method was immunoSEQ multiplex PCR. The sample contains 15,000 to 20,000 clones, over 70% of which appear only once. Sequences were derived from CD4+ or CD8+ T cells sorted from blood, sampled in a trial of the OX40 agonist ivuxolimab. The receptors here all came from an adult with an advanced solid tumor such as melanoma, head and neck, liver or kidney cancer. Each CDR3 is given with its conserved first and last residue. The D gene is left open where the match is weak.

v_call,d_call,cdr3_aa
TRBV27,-,CASSSLWAISTDTQYF
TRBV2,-,CASNGPPSLDEQYF
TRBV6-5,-,CASSSQGRWETQYF
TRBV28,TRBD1,CASSPGQEGTEAFF
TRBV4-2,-,CASSQGSGPEQPQHF
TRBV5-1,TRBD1,CASSLQGNGAFF
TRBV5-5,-,CASSLESPTVELFF
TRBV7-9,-,CASSAQGRETQYF
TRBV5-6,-,CASSLLGGDQPQHF
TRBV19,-,CASSILSAHNEQFF
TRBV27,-,CASSLSPGVHEETQYF
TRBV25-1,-,CASRHVEAGELFF
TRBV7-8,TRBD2,CASSFGSGGPYEQYF
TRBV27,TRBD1,CASSPDRELEQYF
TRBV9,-,CASSVTGRWTDTQYF
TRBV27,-,CASSRTANYGYTF
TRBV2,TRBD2,CASEGLAGGDEQFF
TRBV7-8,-,CASSPPGAEVSYEQYF
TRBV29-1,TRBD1,CSVEDLLGGVGNTIYF
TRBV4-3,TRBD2,CASSQDNLAGDTQYF
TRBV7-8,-,CASSMFRTVAKNIQYF
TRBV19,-,CASSYRVTDLRYGYTF
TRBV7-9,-,CASRGPQETQYF